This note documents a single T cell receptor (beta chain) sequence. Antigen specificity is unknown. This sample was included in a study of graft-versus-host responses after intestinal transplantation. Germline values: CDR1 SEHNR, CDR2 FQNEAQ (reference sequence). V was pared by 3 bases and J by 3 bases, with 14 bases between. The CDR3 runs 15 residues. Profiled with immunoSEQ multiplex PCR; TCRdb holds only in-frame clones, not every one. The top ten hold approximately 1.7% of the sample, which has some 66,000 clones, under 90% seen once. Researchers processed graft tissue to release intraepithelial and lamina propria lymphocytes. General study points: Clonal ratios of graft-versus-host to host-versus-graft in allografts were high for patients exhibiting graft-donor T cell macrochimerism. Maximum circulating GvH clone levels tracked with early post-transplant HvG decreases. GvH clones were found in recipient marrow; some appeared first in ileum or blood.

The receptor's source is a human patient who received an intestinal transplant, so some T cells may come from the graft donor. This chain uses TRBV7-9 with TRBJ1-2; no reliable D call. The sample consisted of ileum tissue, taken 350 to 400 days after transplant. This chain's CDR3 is CASSLSTDFHYGYTF. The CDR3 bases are TGTGCCAGCAGCTTGTCCACGGACTTTCACTATGGCTACACCTTC.